This T cell receptor beta chain was identified during a study of beta chain features in type 1 diabetes. Study conclusions and caveats: In patients and controls equally, PCR might favor templates that are shorter.

On this clone itself: Its antigen is not identified.

Expressed TCRB transcripts were sequenced after all isolated RNA was converted to cDNA. The table came from immunoSEQ multiplex PCR; TCRdb's copy has only in-frame clones and leaves some out. The sample consists of some 300,000 clones, about 8.5% of them appearing once. The CDR3 is 15 residues long. Looked up from germline, CDR1 is LGHNA and CDR2 is YSLEER. J was trimmed by 3 bases and V by 5 bases; bases with no gene match: 8. The V gene is TRBV4-3, the J gene TRBJ2-3; 7 bases match TRBD2. The TCR originated in a woman younger than 30 in good health. The sample consisted of central memory CD4+ T cells from blood. CDR3 nucleotides: TGCGCCAGCAGCTACGGGAGGATGGTAACAGATACGCAGTATTTT. It is translated as CASSYGRMVTDTQYF.